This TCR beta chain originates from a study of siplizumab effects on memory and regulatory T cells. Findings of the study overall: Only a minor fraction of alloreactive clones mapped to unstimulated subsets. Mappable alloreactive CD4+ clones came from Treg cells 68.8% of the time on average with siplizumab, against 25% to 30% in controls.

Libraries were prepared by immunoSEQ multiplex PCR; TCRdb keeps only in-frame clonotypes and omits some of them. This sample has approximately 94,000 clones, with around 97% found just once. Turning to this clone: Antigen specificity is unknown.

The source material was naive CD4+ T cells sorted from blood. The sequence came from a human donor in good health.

The CDR3 loop is CASSGRLAGVVETQYF. The CDR3 coding sequence is TGTGCCAGCAGTGGTAGACTAGCGGGGGTGGTAGAGACCCAGTACTTC. The chain carries TRBV6-1 and TRBJ2-5; 12 nucleotides align to TRBD2. The CDR3 has 16 residues. Germline CDR1 reads MNHNS; CDR2 reads SASEGT. The V and J ends lost 4 bases and 4 bases, in that order; junction bases with no gene match: 7.